The 25 T cell receptor beta chains presented below share a single source sample, sequenced in a study of T-cell reconstitution after alpha-beta-depleted transplantation in children. Preparation of the TCRbeta library used unique molecular identifiers. Each CDR3 protein is one row after TCRdb ran MiXCR on the PCR reads. Here the sample spans some 530,000 distinct CDR3 sequences, roughly an eighth being singletons. This material consisted of PBMCs from the stem cell graft donor, taken from the stem cell graft. These receptors were obtained from a human donor who donated a stem cell graft to a child with combined immunodeficiency.

The sample holds many counts of this clonotype. This chain connects TRBV7-9 to TRBJ2-5; D is undetermined. The V end was cut by 1 base, the J end by 5 bases, with 5 bases between. CDR3 size: 12 residues. Looked up from germline, CDR1 is SEHNR and CDR2 is FQNEAQ (reference sequence). CDR3 protein: CASSLGMETQYF. CDR3 DNA sequence: TGTGCCAGCAGCTTAGGCATGGAGACCCAGTACTTC.

The chain joins TRBV4-3 to TRBJ2-7, with D tentatively TRBD1 (6 bases). The CDR3 has 15 amino acids. Trimming took off 1 base at V and 2 bases at J, with 12 bases between the two ends. Germline CDR1 is LGHNA and CDR2 is YSLEER. The CDR3 coding sequence is TGCGCCAGCAGCCAAGGCCCAGGGGCTGCCTACGAGCAGTACTTC. Translation: CASSQGPGAAYEQYF.

In this sample, this clonotype turned up a few times. This chain links TRBV7-2 with TRBJ2-2; maybe TRBD1 (6 bases). V was trimmed by 0 bases and J by 10 bases, leaving 15 bases between them. This CDR3 region has 15 residues. Germline loops: CDR1 SGHTA, CDR2 FQGNSA. The CDR3 DNA is TGTGCCAGCAGCTTAGCCCCGGACAGTCATCTGGAGCTGTTTTTT. Protein: CASSLAPDSHLELFF.

This clonotype was found many times. The J gene is TRBJ2-1, the V gene TRBV30; 10 nucleotides match TRBD2. Germline V gene sequence: CDR1 GTSNPN, CDR2 SVGIG (reference sequence). This CDR3 spans 15 amino acids. The junction had 5 bases not matched to a gene; V was cut back by 3 bases and J by 3 bases. The CDR3 sequence is CAWSILAGHYNEQFF. The CDR3 DNA sequence: TGTGCCTGGAGCATACTAGCGGGACACTACAATGAGCAGTTCTTC. Combining the CDR3 with reference TRBV30 and TRBJ2-1 gives the whole variable domain SQTIHQWPATLVQPVGSPLSLECTVEGTSNPNLYWYRQAAGRGLQLLFYSVGIGQISSEVPQNLSASRPQDRQFILSSKKLLLSDSGFYLCAWSILAGHYNEQFFGPGTRLTVL.

The chain joins TRBV30 to TRBJ1-1, with D uncertain. Trimming took 5 bases from V and 5 from J, leaving 9 bases between them. Per the germline V gene, CDR1 is GTSNPN and CDR2 is SVGIG (reference sequence). The CDR3 contains 11 residues. This CDR3 is CAWSPGTEAFF. In nucleotides, the CDR3 is TGTGCCTGGTCTCCAGGAACTGAAGCTTTCTTT. The variable domain in full, with the rest retrieved from reference TRBV30 and TRBJ1-1, is SQTIHQWPATLVQPVGSPLSLECTVEGTSNPNLYWYRQAAGRGLQLLFYSVGIGQISSEVPQNLSASRPQDRQFILSSKKLLLSDSGFYLCAWSPGTEAFFGQGTRLTVV.

At least ten counts were recorded for this clonotype. The rearrangement links TRBV9 to TRBJ2-5; TRBD1 might be the D (6 bases). CDR3 length: 15 residues. V gave up 0 bases and J gave up 2 bases, with 11 bases separating them. Germline lookup yields CDR1 SGDLS and CDR2 YYNGEE. DNA of the CDR3: TGTGCCAGCAGCGTAGTCACAGGGTGGCAAGAGACCCAGTACTTC. Its protein is CASSVVTGWQETQYF.

This clonotype was recorded many times. CDR3 nucleotides: TGTGCCAGCTCCGGACAGGGATACTCTGGAAACACCATATATTTT. It is translated as CASSGQGYSGNTIYF. J is TRBJ1-3 and V is TRBV18; TRBD1 agrees at 8 bases. The CDR3 loop spans 15 amino acids. V lost 6 bases to trimming and J lost 0 bases; unmatched junction nucleotides: 4. Germline CDR1 KGHSH, CDR2 LQKENI.

V is TRBV28 and J is TRBJ1-2; 11 positions match TRBD1. V dropped 2 bases and J dropped 7; count of bases not matched to a gene: 12. The CDR3 covers 17 residues. Germline V gene lookup returns CDR1 MDHEN and CDR2 SYDVKM. CDR3: CASSLIGQGARGGGYTF. Here the CDR3 DNA reads TGTGCCAGCAGTTTAATAGGACAGGGGGCTCGGGGTGGTGGCTACACCTTC.

This clonotype was counted only a few times. The rearrangement uses TRBV7-3 and TRBJ2-3; 14 bases match TRBD2. Germline-derived CDR1 and CDR2 are SGHTA and FQGTGA. The J segment lost 4 bases and the V segment lost 4 bases, leaving 7 bases of the junction unmatched. The CDR3 extends over 17 amino acids. DNA of the CDR3: TGTGCCAGCAGCTCGACTAGCGGGAGGGAGTGGGCAGATACGCAGTATTTT. It translates to CASSSTSGREWADTQYF.

This clonotype appeared a few times. The chain has TRBV18 and TRBJ2-1; D perhaps matches TRBD1 (5 bases). V lost 1 base, J lost 6 bases, and 19 bases lay in between. Per the germline V gene, CDR1 is KGHSH and CDR2 is LQKENI. This CDR3 is built from 17 residues. For the CDR3, the DNA is TGTGCCAGCTCACCACAATTACAGGCCCGTTTGGGCAATGAGCAGTTCTTC. Its translation: CASSPQLQARLGNEQFF.

This rearrangement joins TRBV3-1 to TRBJ1-2; 8 nucleotides agree with TRBD1. The CDR3 totals 15 residues. CDR1 and CDR2 (germline): LGHDT, YNNKEL (reference sequence). Trimming at V came to 6 bases and at J to 3 bases, leaving 9 bases not matched to a gene. The CDR3 DNA reads TGTGCCAGCAGTCCTGGACAGGGCTTCGACTATGGCTACACCTTC. Protein sequence: CASSPGQGFDYGYTF. The whole variable domain, filled in from reference TRBV3-1 and TRBJ1-2, reads DTAVSQTPKYLVTQMGNDKSIKCEQNLGHDTMYWYKQDSKKFLKIMFSYNNKELIINETVPNRFSPKSPDKAHLNLHINSLELGDSAVYFCASSPGQGFDYGYTFGSGTRLTVV.

This clonotype has just a few counts. V is TRBV6-4 and J is TRBJ1-1, with 10 bases identical to TRBD1. V lost 5 bases and J lost 1; bases outside the gene matches: 22. This CDR3 spans 21 amino acids. Germline CDR1 MRHNA, CDR2 SNTAGT. CDR3 in amino acids: CASSPTLLLPGTGEKNTEAFF. CDR3 nucleotide sequence: TGTGCCAGCAGTCCGACTCTACTTCTCCCCGGGACAGGGGAGAAGAACACTGAAGCTTTCTTT.

Comments on this clonotype: Likely a read error: the CDR3 ends without its conserved phenylalanine or tryptophan. The gene calls are TRBV27 and TRBJ2-1; the match to TRBD2 covers 11 bases. This CDR3 comprises 16 residues. Looked up from germline, CDR1 is MNHEY and CDR2 is SMNVEV (reference sequence). The V and J ends lost 6 bases and 4 bases, in that order; junction bases with no gene match: 8. The CDR3 nucleotides read TGTGCCAGCAGCTCGAAGACTAGCGGGATTTACAATGAGCAGTTCCTC. This gives the protein CASSSKTSGIYNEQFL.

V usage is TRBV27 and J usage is TRBJ2-2, with 16 bases identical to TRBD2. Germline-derived CDR1 and CDR2 are MNHEY and SMNVEV (reference sequence). V lost 8 bases to trimming and J lost 3 bases; unmatched junction nucleotides: 9. The CDR3 totals 18 residues. The CDR3 nucleotides read TGTGCCAGCGCCGGGACTAGCGGGGGGGCCTCCTACACCGGGGAGCTGTTTTTT. Translation gives CASAGTSGGASYTGELFF.

This clonotype was counted ten times or more. J is TRBJ1-2 and V is TRBV6-2 or TRBV6-3; 7 bases are shared with TRBD1. Unmatched junction bases numbered 17, after V lost 10 bases and J lost 6 bases. The CDR3 is 15 amino acids. Germline V CDR1 and CDR2: MNHEY, SVGEGT. As DNA, the CDR3 is TGTGCCACTAAATCGACAGGGCAGAGCTTGGATGGCTACACCTTC. Protein: CATKSTGQSLDGYTF.

The chain links TRBV4-1 to TRBJ1-2; no clear D gene. The CDR3 is 12 residues long. The germline V gene encodes CDR1 MGHRA and CDR2 YSYEKL. V lost 3 bases and J lost 8, with 10 bases in between. The CDR3 DNA sequence: TGCGCCAGCAGCCAGTGGGGAGGGGGCTACACCTTC. Its protein is CASSQWGGGYTF.

The V gene is TRBV7-2, the J gene TRBJ2-2; D unresolved. From germline, CDR1 is SGHTA and CDR2 FQGNSA. V lost 2 bases and J 6 bases, leaving 10 bases between the germline ends. The CDR3 is 14 residues long. The DNA of the CDR3 is TGTGCCAGCAGCTTAAGCCCGGATGCCGGGGAGCTGTTTTTT. The encoded protein is CASSLSPDAGELFF.

The genes are TRBV29-1 and TRBJ1-1; D gene ambiguous. The CDR3 totals 13 residues. Germline-derived CDR1 and CDR2 are SQVTM and ANQGSEA. V shed 7 bases and J shed 4 bases, with 16 bases lying between them. The CDR3: CSAEPLSGTEAFF. CDR3 nucleotides: TGCAGCGCCGAACCGCTGAGTGGCACTGAAGCTTTCTTT.

The sample holds a few counts of this clonotype. The chain is built from TRBV7-2 and TRBJ2-7, with D perhaps matching TRBD2 (7 bases). Trimming took off 9 bases at V and 7 bases at J, with 19 bases between the two ends. The CDR3 has 13 amino acids. Per germline, CDR1 SGHTA and CDR2 FQGNSA. The CDR3 DNA follows: TGTGCCAGTCTCGGGGCGGGGGCGAGAGAGCAGTACTTC. Translating it yields CASLGAGAREQYF. Looking up the rest from reference TRBV7-2 and TRBJ2-7 gives the full variable domain: GAGVSQSPSNKVTEKGKDVELRCDPISGHTALYWYRQSLGQGLEFLIYFQGNSAPDKSGLPSDRFSAERTGGSVSTLTIQRTQQEDSAVYLCASLGAGAREQYFGPGTRLTVT.

The chain links TRBV11-2 to TRBJ1-2; D gene uncertain. CDR1 and CDR2 (germline): SGHAT, FQNNGV. The CDR3 is made up of 13 amino acids. V lost 5 bases, J lost 4 bases, and 11 bases lay in between. The CDR3 reads CASSPPSLYGYTF. The CDR3, as DNA: TGTGCCAGCAGCCCCCCCTCCCTCTATGGCTACACCTTC.

This clonotype was recorded many times. The V call is TRBV4-3, the J call TRBJ2-4, with 7 positions matching TRBD1. The length of the CDR3 is 15 residues. The V gene end was trimmed by 1 base and the J gene end by 7 bases; junction bases not matched to a gene: 7. The V gene's germline CDR1 is LGHNA and CDR2 YSLEER. This CDR3 is CASSQGTGDDNIQYF. The CDR3 DNA reads as TGCGCCAGCAGCCAAGGTACAGGGGATGACAACATTCAGTACTTC.

This clonotype showed up just a few times. CDR3 protein: CASSLNGVSDTQYF. The CDR3 DNA reads as TGTGCCAGCAGCTTAAATGGCGTTTCGGATACGCAGTATTTT. The chain employs TRBV7-3 and TRBJ2-3; D gene uncertain. Trimming shortened V by 1 base and J by 6 bases, and 11 bases separated the two germline ends. The CDR3 has 14 amino acids. Germline-derived CDR1 and CDR2 are SGHTA and FQGTGA.

The chain employs TRBV6-2 or TRBV6-3 and TRBJ2-7; D gene uncertain. The V gene lost 0 bases and the J gene lost 3 bases, with 12 bases spanning the gap. The CDR3 length is 15 residues. Germline V gene sequence: CDR1 MNHEY, CDR2 SVGEGT. CDR3 residues: CASSYSETSIYEQYF. CDR3 coding DNA: TGTGCCAGCAGTTACTCGGAGACGAGCATCTACGAGCAGTACTTC.

The chain combines TRBV5-6 with TRBJ2-7; maybe TRBD1 (6 bases). In germline, CDR1 is SGHDT, CDR2 YYEEEE. Trimming pared 0 bases from V and 4 bases from J, leaving 14 bases between. CDR3 length: 15 residues. The CDR3 bases are TGTGCCAGCAGCTTGGGGCCAGGGGTAATGTACGAGCAGTACTTC. Encoded protein: CASSLGPGVMYEQYF.

The J gene is TRBJ2-3, the V gene TRBV20-1; weak D call: TRBD2 (5 bases). Germline assignment: CDR1 DFQATT and CDR2 SNEGSKA (reference sequence). This CDR3 has 16 residues. V was clipped by 0 bases and J by 3 bases, with 16 bases between them. The CDR3 reads CSARELAPRTTDTQYF. The CDR3 DNA reads TGCAGTGCTAGAGAATTAGCGCCTAGGACTACAGATACGCAGTATTTT.